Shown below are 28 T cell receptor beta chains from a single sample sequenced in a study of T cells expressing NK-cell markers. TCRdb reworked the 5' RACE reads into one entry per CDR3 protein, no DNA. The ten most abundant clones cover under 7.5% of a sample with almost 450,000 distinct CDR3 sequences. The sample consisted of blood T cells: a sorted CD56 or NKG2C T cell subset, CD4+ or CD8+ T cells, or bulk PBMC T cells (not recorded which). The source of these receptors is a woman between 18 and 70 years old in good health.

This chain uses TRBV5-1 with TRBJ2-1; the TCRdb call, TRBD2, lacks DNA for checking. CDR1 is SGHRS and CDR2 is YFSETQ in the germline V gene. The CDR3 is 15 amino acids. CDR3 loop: CASSLGGLTYNEQFF.

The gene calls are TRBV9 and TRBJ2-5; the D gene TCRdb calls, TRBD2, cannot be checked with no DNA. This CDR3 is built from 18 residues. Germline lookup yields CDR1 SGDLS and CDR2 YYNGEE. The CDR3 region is CASSVAEEVRGGPETQYF.

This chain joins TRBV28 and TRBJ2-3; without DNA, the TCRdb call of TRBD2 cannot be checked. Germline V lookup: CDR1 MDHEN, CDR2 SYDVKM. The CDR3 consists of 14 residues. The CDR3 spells CASSSSGTGDTQYF.

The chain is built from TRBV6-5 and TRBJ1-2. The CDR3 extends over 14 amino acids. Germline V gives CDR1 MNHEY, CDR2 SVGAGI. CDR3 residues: CASSYGRGFYGYTF.

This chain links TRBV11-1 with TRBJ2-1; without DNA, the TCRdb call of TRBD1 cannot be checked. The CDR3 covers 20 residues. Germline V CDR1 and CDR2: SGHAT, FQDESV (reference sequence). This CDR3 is CASSLERDRPVYSSYNEQFF.

This CDR3 reads CASSYSPGSRGNTIYF. The genes are TRBV7-9 and TRBJ1-3; the D call from TCRdb, TRBD1, cannot be confirmed without DNA. The CDR3 spans 16 residues. CDR1 is SEHNR and CDR2 is FQNEAQ in the germline V gene (reference sequence).

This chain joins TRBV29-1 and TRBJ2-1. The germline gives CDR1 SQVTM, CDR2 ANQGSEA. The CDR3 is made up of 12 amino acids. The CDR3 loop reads CSVAIFYNEQFF.

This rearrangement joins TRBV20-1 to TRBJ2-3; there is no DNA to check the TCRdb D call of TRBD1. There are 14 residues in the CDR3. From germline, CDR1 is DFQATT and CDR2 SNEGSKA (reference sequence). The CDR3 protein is CSAPRDGRRDTQYF.

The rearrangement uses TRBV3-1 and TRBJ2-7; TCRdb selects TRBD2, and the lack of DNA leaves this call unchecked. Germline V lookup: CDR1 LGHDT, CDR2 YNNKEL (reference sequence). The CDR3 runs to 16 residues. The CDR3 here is CASSQPRGASGGEQYF.

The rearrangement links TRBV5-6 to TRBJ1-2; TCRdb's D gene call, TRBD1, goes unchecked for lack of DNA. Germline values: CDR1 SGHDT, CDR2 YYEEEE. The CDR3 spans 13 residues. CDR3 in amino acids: CASSPPGYLGYTF.

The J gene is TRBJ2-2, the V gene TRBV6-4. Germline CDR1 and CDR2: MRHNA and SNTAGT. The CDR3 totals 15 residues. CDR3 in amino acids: CASSDSRASSGELFF.

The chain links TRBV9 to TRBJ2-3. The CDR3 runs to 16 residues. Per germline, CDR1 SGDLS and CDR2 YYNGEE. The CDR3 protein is CASSVTGGSGGDTQYF.

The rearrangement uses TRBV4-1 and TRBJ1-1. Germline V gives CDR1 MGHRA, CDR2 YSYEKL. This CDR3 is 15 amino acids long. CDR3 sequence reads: CASIPPGGPNTEAFF.

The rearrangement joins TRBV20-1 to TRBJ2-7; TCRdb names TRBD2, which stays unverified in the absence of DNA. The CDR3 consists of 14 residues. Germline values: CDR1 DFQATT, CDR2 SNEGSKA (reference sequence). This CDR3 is CSASGRGPSYEQYF.

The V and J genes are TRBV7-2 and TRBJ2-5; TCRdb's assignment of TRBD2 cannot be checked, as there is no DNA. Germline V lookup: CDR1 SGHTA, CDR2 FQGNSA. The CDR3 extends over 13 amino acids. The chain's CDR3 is CASSLTAEETQYF.

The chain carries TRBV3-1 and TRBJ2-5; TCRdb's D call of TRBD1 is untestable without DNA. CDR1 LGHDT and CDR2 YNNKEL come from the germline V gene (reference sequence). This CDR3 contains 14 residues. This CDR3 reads CASSRDRSQETQYF.

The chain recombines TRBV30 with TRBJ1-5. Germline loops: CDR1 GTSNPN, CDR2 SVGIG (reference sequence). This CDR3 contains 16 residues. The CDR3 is CAWSRPLEGGNQPQHF.

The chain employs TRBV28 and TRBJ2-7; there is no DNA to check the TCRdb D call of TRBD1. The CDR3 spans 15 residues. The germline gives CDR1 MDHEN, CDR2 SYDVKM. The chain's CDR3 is CASSSYLFDRYEQYF.

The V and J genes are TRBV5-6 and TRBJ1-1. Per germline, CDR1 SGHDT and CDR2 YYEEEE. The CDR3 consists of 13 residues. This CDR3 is CASSLVGGGEAFF.

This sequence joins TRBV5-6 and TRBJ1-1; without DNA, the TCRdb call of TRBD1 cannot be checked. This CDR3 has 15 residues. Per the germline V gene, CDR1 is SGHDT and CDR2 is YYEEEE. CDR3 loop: CASSSLDSLNTEAFF.

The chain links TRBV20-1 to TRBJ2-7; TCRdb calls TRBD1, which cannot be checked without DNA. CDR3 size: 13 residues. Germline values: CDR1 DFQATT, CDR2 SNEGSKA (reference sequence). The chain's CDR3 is CSASAGPTYEQYF.

The CDR3 protein is CSARDLALAAPEQYF. The chain is built from TRBV20-1 and TRBJ2-7; TCRdb calls TRBD1, which cannot be checked without DNA. Germline V gene sequence: CDR1 DFQATT, CDR2 SNEGSKA (reference sequence). This CDR3 comprises 15 residues.

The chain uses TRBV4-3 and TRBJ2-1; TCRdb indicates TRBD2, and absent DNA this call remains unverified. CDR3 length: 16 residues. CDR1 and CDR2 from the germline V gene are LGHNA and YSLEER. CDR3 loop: CASSQGDPRDVDEQFF.

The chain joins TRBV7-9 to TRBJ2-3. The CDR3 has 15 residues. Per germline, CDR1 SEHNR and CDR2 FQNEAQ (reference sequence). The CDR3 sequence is CASSPSSLAADTQYF.

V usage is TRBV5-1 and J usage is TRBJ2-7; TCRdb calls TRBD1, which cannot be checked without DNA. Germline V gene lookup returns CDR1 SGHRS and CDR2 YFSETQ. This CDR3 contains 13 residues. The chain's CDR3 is CASSTQQAGEQYF.

CDR3 residues: CASSPTRSTQYF. V usage is TRBV2 and J usage is TRBJ2-3; the D gene TCRdb calls, TRBD2, cannot be checked with no DNA. The CDR3 is 12 amino acids. In germline, CDR1 is SNHLY, CDR2 FYNNEI.

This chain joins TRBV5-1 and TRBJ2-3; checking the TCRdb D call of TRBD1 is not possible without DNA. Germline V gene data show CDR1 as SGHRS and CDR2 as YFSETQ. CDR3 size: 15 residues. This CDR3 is CASSPDRGGTDTQYF.

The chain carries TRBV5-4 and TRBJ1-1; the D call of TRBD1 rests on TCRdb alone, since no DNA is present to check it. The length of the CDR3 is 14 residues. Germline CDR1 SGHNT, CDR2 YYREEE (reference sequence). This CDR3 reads CASSLAGGYTEAFF.